Sequencing of this TCR beta chain was carried out in a study of T cells in Graves' hyperthyroidism and ophthalmopathy. Study in general: Blood was drawn when the patient was first diagnosed and still untreated.

Study results and limitations: Expanded thyroid clonotypes (above 0.001) were mostly also found in blood.

What was amplified from RNA transcripts were TCR beta CDR3 regions. The HTBI primer set was used in a first-round RT-PCR of the TCR CDR3. A single record per CDR3 protein comes from TCRdb applying MiXCR to the multiplex PCR reads. Altogether fewer than 450,000 distinct CDR3 sequences are present, approximately 17% being singletons, with the ten largest covering around a third. Germline CDR1 and CDR2: MNHEY and SVGEGT. The CDR3 extends over 12 amino acids. The V end was cut by 5 bases, the J end by 4 bases, with 8 bases between. This clonotype was observed a handful of times. What it recognizes is unknown.

The specimen sequenced was blood. This sequence originates from a woman aged 30 to 39 with Graves' hyperthyroidism that later progressed to Graves' ophthalmopathy. The V and J genes are TRBV6-2 or TRBV6-3 and TRBJ1-1; D uncertain. In nucleotides, the CDR3 is TGTGCCAGCAGTCTTCCTCGCACTGAAGCTTTCTTT. This sequence encodes CASSLPRTEAFF.